Below, 14 T cell receptor beta chains from the same sample are listed, as sequenced in a study of read filtering for tumor transcriptome and immune sequencing. The library was built from 400 ng RNA with molecular barcoded adaptors for alpha/delta and beta/gamma chains. TCRdb re-called the reads through MiXCR, storing one row per CDR3 protein. The data show 35,000 to 50,000 distinct CDR3 sequences, 20% seen once. What was sequenced was a population of CD138-negative cells sorted from bone marrow. The receptors derive from a donor at least 40 years old with multiple myeloma.

This clonotype has ten or more counts. V and J are TRBV5-1 and TRBJ2-5; 8 positions agree with TRBD1. Germline CDR1 reads SGHRS; CDR2 reads YFSETQ. CDR3 length: 16 amino acids. J was trimmed by 5 bases and V by 0 bases; bases with no gene match: 9. For the CDR3, the DNA is TGCGCCAGCAGCTTGGGAGGTCCAGGGGGCTTGGAGACCCAGTACTTC. Its translation is CASSLGGPGGLETQYF.

In the case of this clonotype: No conserved phenylalanine or tryptophan is present at the end of the CDR3, so a read error is the likely explanation. The V and J genes are TRBV5-1 and TRBJ2-5, with D perhaps matching TRBD1 or TRBD2 (6 bases each). Germline V CDR1 and CDR2: SGHRS, YFSETQ. The CDR3 has 15 amino acids. The CDR3 sequence is CARSWTGARSETQYS. In nucleotides, the CDR3 is TGCGCCCGCAGCTGGACGGGGGCGAGGAGTGAGACCCAGTACTCC.

Many counts were recorded for this clonotype. The rearrangement links TRBV7-8 to TRBJ2-3; 14 nucleotides line up with TRBD2. Looked up from germline, CDR1 is SGHVS and CDR2 is FQNEAQ. CDR3 size: 14 residues. The J segment lost 6 bases and the V segment lost 10 bases, leaving 6 bases of the junction unmatched. CDR3 sequence reads: CATSGLAGADTQYF. CDR3 nucleotides: TGTGCCACCTCGGGACTAGCGGGAGCCGATACGCAGTATTTT. Filled out from reference TRBV7-8 and TRBJ2-3, the complete variable domain reads GAGVSQSPRYKVAKRGQDVALRCDPISGHVSLFWYQQALGQGPEFLTYFQNEAQLDKSGLPSDRFFAERPEGSVSTLKIQRTQQEDSAVYLCATSGLAGADTQYFGPGTRLTVL.

This clonotype was found many times. J is TRBJ2-1 and V is TRBV20-1, with TRBD2 identical over 10 bases. CDR3 length equals 15 residues. The V segment lost 1 base and the J segment 7 bases; nucleotides outside the gene matches: 7. Per the germline V gene, CDR1 is DFQATT and CDR2 is SNEGSKA (reference sequence). CDR3 DNA sequence: TGCAGTGCTAGAGTTTGGGGACTAGCGCGGAATGAGCAGTTCTTC. The encoded protein is CSARVWGLARNEQFF.

Comments on this clonotype: A much larger clone lies one base from this, so it may be a read error. V and J are TRBV29-1 and TRBJ1-5; TRBD1 aligns across 12 bases. The tail of the sequence fits TRBJ2-3 better, so the J call may be wrong. Germline assignment: CDR1 SQVTM and CDR2 ANQGSEA. This CDR3 is 13 amino acids long. The CDR3 nucleotides read TGCAGCGCTGGGACAGGGGGCCTTGAGCCCCAGTATTTT. Translating it yields CSAGTGGLEPQYF.

This clonotype has ten or more counts. This rearrangement joins TRBV6-2 or TRBV6-3 to TRBJ1-1; D perhaps matches TRBD1 (5 bases). Between the trimmed V and J ends, which lost 7 bases and 1 base, there was a span of 7 bases. This CDR3 has 12 amino acids. The germline gives CDR1 MNHEY, CDR2 SVGEGT. In DNA, the CDR3 is TGTGCCAGCAAGGACAAGAACACTGAAGCTTTCTTT. Translated, it gives CASKDKNTEAFF.

This clonotype has a count of ten or more. This chain joins TRBV7-2 and TRBJ2-1; no clear D gene. CDR3 length equals 15 residues. CDR1 and CDR2 (germline): SGHTA, FQGNSA. Deletions cut 3 bases from V and 0 bases from J, with 9 bases between. The CDR3, as DNA: TGTGCCAGCAGCTTGAGATTGAGCTCCTACAATGAGCAGTTCTTC. This gives the protein CASSLRLSSYNEQFF.

This clonotype was seen only a few times. CDR3 coding DNA: TGTGCCAGCTCACCTATAGCGGGGGAGACCCAGTACTTC. As protein: CASSPIAGETQYF. This chain links TRBV18 with TRBJ2-5, with 8 nucleotides matching TRBD2. Germline trimming cut 3 bases from V and 5 bases from J; bases unmatched to any gene: 2. The CDR3 runs 13 residues. CDR1 and CDR2 (germline): KGHSH, LQKENI.

This clonotype appeared many times. The genes are TRBV12-3 or TRBV12-4 and TRBJ1-1; D is ambiguous. The V end lost 3 bases, the J end lost 1 base, and 9 bases lay between the germline ends. CDR3 size: 14 residues. DNA for the CDR3: TGTGCCAGCAGTTTTGGCAGGAGGAACACTGAAGCTTTCTTT. It encodes CASSFGRRNTEAFF.

Remarks on this clonotype: One base away lies a much larger clone, so this may be a sequencing read error. This chain connects TRBV5-4 to TRBJ2-2; the match to TRBD2 covers 7 bases. Germline CDR1 and CDR2: SGHNT and YYREEE (reference sequence). The CDR3 extends over 15 amino acids. CDR3 in DNA: TGTGCCAGCAGCTTGGAAGGGACTAACACCGCGGAGCTGTTTTTT. It translates to CASSLEGTNTAELFF.

This clonotype was recorded many times. The J gene is TRBJ2-6, the V gene TRBV24-1; D remains ambiguous. The CDR3 has 16 residues. Trimming cost V 4 bases and J 0 bases, with 9 bases left between them. The germline CDR1 and CDR2 sequences are KGHDR and SFDVKD. CDR3 region: CATSDEGSSGANVLTF. The CDR3 DNA reads TGTGCCACCAGTGACGAAGGCAGCTCTGGGGCCAACGTCCTGACTTTC.

This clonotype was counted ten times or more. The V gene is TRBV6-1, the J gene TRBJ2-5, with TRBD2 identical over 10 bases. Per the germline V gene, CDR1 is MNHNS and CDR2 is SASEGT. Unmatched junction bases numbered 5, after V lost 2 bases and J lost 5 bases. This CDR3 has 15 residues. CDR3 loop: CASSEILAGGETQYF. The CDR3 DNA follows: TGTGCCAGCAGTGAAATATTAGCGGGAGGCGAGACCCAGTACTTC.

This chain joins TRBV19 and TRBJ2-1, with 9 nucleotides matching TRBD1. The CDR3 is made up of 17 amino acids. The V and J ends lost 0 bases and 6 bases, in that order; junction bases with no gene match: 9. Germline CDR1 is LNHDA and CDR2 is SQIVND (reference sequence). The CDR3 loop reads CASSIDGTGLGFNEQFF. CDR3 nucleotide sequence: TGTGCCAGTAGTATAGACGGGACAGGGTTAGGGTTCAATGAGCAGTTCTTC.

This clonotype was counted ten times or more. This chain uses TRBV4-1 with TRBJ2-1; maybe TRBD2 (6 bases). V lost 8 bases and J lost 1, with 15 bases in between. Germline V lookup: CDR1 MGHRA, CDR2 YSYEKL. The CDR3 runs 15 residues. The CDR3 DNA follows: TGCGCCAGCGGAGGGGAGTTGACATCCTACAATGAGCAGTTCTTC. Translation: CASGGELTSYNEQFF.